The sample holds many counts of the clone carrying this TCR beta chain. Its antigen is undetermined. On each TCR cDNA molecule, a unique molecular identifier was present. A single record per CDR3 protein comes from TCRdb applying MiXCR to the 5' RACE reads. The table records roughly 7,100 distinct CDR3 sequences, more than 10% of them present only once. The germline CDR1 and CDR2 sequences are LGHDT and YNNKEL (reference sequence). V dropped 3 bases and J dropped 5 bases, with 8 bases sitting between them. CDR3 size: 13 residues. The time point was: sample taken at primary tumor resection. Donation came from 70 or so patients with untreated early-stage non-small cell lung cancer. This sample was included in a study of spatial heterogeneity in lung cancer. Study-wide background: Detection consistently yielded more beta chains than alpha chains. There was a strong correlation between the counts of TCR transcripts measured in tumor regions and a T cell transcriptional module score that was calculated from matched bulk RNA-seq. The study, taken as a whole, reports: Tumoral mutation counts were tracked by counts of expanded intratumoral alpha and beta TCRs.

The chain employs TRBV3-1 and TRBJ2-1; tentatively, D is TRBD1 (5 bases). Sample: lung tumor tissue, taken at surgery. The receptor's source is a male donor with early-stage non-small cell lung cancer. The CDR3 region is CASSHARDNEQFF. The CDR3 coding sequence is TGTGCCAGCAGCCATGCCAGGGACAATGAGCAGTTCTTC.